These 26 T cell receptor beta chains were sequenced from one sample in a study of blood T cell repertoires in COVID-19 (dated by TCRdb to 2018 to 2020). The method was the immunoSEQ multiplex PCR assay. TCRdb stores this immuneACCESS table with in-frame sequences only. Part of the clones is absent; in the studies checked, under half of the shortfall reflects unresolved V genes, and no reason is known for the rest. Present in this sample are around 32,000 clones, approximately 86% of which were seen just once. The ten largest clones represent just over 5.5% of the sample. Sequencing was done on a sample of peripheral blood. The source is an elderly woman with active or convalescent COVID-19.

The chain links TRBV7-8 to TRBJ1-1, with 10 positions matching TRBD1. V trimming: 5 bases; J trimming: 4 bases; junction bases outside the gene matches: 7. There are 15 residues in the CDR3. Germline CDR1 reads SGHVS; CDR2 reads FQNEAQ. CDR3: CASSLRQGAPTEAFF. The DNA for the CDR3 is TGTGCCAGCAGCCTAAGACAGGGGGCGCCCACTGAAGCTTTCTTT.

The chain recombines TRBV6-5 with TRBJ1-1, with no clear D. The CDR3 spans 14 residues. The V end was cut by 0 bases, the J end by 4 bases, with 9 bases between. Germline CDR1 reads MNHEY; CDR2 reads SVGAGI. CDR3 sequence: CASSYSTGSTEAFF. CDR3 in DNA: TGTGCCAGCAGTTACTCGACCGGGTCCACTGAAGCTTTCTTT.

The V call is TRBV2, the J call TRBJ1-1; D perhaps matches TRBD1 (5 bases). The CDR3 is 13 residues long. V shed 5 bases and J shed 1 base, with 8 bases lying between them. Per the germline V gene, CDR1 is SNHLY and CDR2 is FYNNEI. CDR3 in DNA: TGTGCCAGCAGTATAGGGGCGAACACTGAAGCTTTCTTT. This encodes CASSIGANTEAFF. Looking up the rest from reference TRBV2 and TRBJ1-1 gives the full variable domain: EPEVTQTPSHQVTQMGQEVILRCVPISNHLYFYWYRQILGQKVEFLVSFYNNEISEKSEIFDDQFSVERPDGSNFTLKIRSTKLEDSAMYFCASSIGANTEAFFGQGTRLTVV.

J is TRBJ2-1 and V is TRBV6-6; D is uncertain. The CDR3 totals 13 residues. V lost 5 bases to trimming and J lost 5 bases, with 10 bases between them. Germline V gives CDR1 MNHNY, CDR2 SVGAGI (reference sequence). This CDR3 reads CASSPYSNNEQFF. As DNA, the CDR3 is TGTGCCAGCAGTCCCTATTCAAACAATGAGCAGTTCTTC.

This clone was counted once. This sequence joins TRBV5-6 and TRBJ1-2; 9 nucleotides match TRBD1. CDR1 is SGHDT and CDR2 is YYEEEE in the germline V gene. V trimming: 3 bases; J trimming: 8 bases; junction bases outside the gene matches: 5. The CDR3 contains 13 residues. As DNA, the CDR3 is TGTGCCAGCAGCTATACAGGGGGCCGAGGCTACACCTTC. Amino acids: CASSYTGGRGYTF.

The J gene is TRBJ1-1, the V gene TRBV6-5; TRBD1 agrees at 7 bases. The ends lost 6 bases at V and 0 bases at J; junction bases unmatched: 7. The CDR3 spans 15 residues. CDR1 and CDR2 (germline): MNHEY, SVGAGI. This CDR3 reads CASRDRDRVNTEAFF. CDR3 bases: TGTGCCAGCAGGGATCGAGACAGGGTGAACACTGAAGCTTTCTTT.

To note about this clone: Mismatch with germline at one junction end may stem from a read error. V and J are TRBV6-7 and TRBJ2-1; 14 positions match TRBD2. TRBV6-7 has ORF status, its function being uncertain. The CDR3 length is 22 residues. CDR3 loop: CASSYLLSPGTSGRTSNNEQFF. Written as DNA, the CDR3 is TGTGCCAGCAGTTACCTTTTAAGTCCCGGGACTAGCGGGAGAACCTCCAACAATGAGCAGTTCTTC.

V and J are TRBV19 and TRBJ2-1, with 12 nucleotides matching TRBD2. The CDR3 has 14 residues. V was clipped by 4 bases and J by 9 bases; unmatched bases: 4. The germline gives CDR1 LNHDA, CDR2 SQIVND (reference sequence). The CDR3 DNA sequence: TGTGCCAGTAGTACCCTAGCGGGAGGGTTTGAGCAGTTCTTC. It encodes CASSTLAGGFEQFF.

V and J are TRBV7-6 and TRBJ2-7; 9 nucleotides line up with TRBD2. The length of the CDR3 is 15 residues. Germline CDR1 reads SGHVS; CDR2 reads FNYEAQ. The junction had 2 bases not matched to a gene; V was cut back by 0 bases and J by 2 bases. The CDR3, as DNA: TGTGCCAGCAGCTTAGCTGCTAGCGGGGCCTACGAGCAGTACTTC. Encoded protein: CASSLAASGAYEQYF.

The chain joins TRBV2 to TRBJ1-2, with D possibly being TRBD1 (6 bases). The V end was cut by 6 bases, the J end by 8 bases, with 22 bases between. The CDR3 length is 15 residues. In germline, CDR1 is SNHLY, CDR2 FYNNEI. CDR3 DNA: TGTGCCAGCAGACCCACCACTACAGGGAAGTGGGGCTACACCTTC. Translation gives CASRPTTTGKWGYTF.

The chain carries TRBV6-5 and TRBJ2-2, with D unresolved. The CDR3 extends over 15 amino acids. Germline V gene sequence: CDR1 MNHEY, CDR2 SVGAGI. Trimming took 7 bases from V and 2 from J, leaving 14 bases between them. Here the CDR3 DNA reads TGTGCCAGCACCAACCTAGGTTTTAACACCGGGGAGCTGTTTTTT. Encoded protein: CASTNLGFNTGELFF.

The J gene is TRBJ2-4, the V gene TRBV28, with 14 bases aligning to TRBD2. The CDR3 extends over 16 amino acids. Trimming at V came to 6 bases and at J to 7 bases, leaving 8 bases not matched to a gene. The germline V gene encodes CDR1 MDHEN and CDR2 SYDVKM. The CDR3 region has the DNA TGTGCCAGCAGACAGGGACTAGCGGGAGTGCAGAACATTCAGTACTTC. This gives the protein CASRQGLAGVQNIQYF.

V gene TRBV27 combines with J gene TRBJ2-1; TRBD2 agrees at 7 bases. Germline CDR1 MNHEY, CDR2 SMNVEV (reference sequence). This CDR3 has 14 amino acids. V dropped 4 bases and J dropped 10; count of bases not matched to a gene: 10. The DNA for the CDR3 is TGTGCCAGCAGTTCTGGGCTAGCGGTTGGAGAGCAGTTCTTC. Translated, it gives CASSSGLAVGEQFF.

This clone was seen more than once but under ten times. The V call is TRBV19, the J call TRBJ1-5; tentative D call: TRBD1 (5 bases). CDR3 size: 15 residues. V shed 3 bases and J shed 3 bases, with 12 bases lying between them. Germline loops: CDR1 LNHDA, CDR2 SQIVND (reference sequence). The CDR3 region has the DNA TGTGCCAGTAGTATCGCTAGGGGCCCCAATCAGCCCCAGCATTTT. Translated, it gives CASSIARGPNQPQHF. The entire variable domain, with the rest obtained from reference TRBV19 and TRBJ1-5, is as follows: DGGITQSPKYLFRKEGQNVTLSCEQNLNHDAMYWYRQDPGQGLRLIYYSQIVNDFQKGDIAEGYSVSREKKESFPLTVTSAQKNPTAFYLCASSIARGPNQPQHFGDGTRLSIL.

V and J are TRBV2 and TRBJ1-3; no firm D call. The CDR3 consists of 17 residues. Looked up from germline, CDR1 is SNHLY and CDR2 is FYNNEI. Between the trimmed V and J ends, which lost 6 bases and 0 bases, there was a span of 18 bases. The DNA for the CDR3 is TGTGCCAGCAGCTACGGGAGTCCTTCACGCTCTGGAAACACCATATATTTT. Protein: CASSYGSPSRSGNTIYF.

Concerning this clone: The identical CDR3 is also encoded by other nucleotide sequences in the sample. The chain links TRBV30 to TRBJ2-2, with D perhaps matching TRBD2 (7 bases). The CDR3 spans 14 residues. The V gene's germline CDR1 is GTSNPN and CDR2 SVGIG (reference sequence). Trimming took 2 bases from V and 3 from J, leaving 10 bases between them. CDR3 residues: CAWSRGGDTGELFF. The CDR3 region has the DNA TGTGCCTGGAGTAGGGGGGGTGACACCGGGGAGCTGTTTTTT.

The genes are TRBV7-8 and TRBJ2-5, with TRBD1 matching 7 bases. V shed 4 bases and J 5 bases; nucleotides not matched to a gene: 7. The CDR3 extends over 14 amino acids. Germline V gives CDR1 SGHVS, CDR2 FQNEAQ. CDR3 protein: CASSYNRGKETQYF. CDR3 bases: TGTGCCAGCAGCTACAACAGGGGCAAGGAGACCCAGTACTTC. The entire variable domain, with the rest obtained from reference TRBV7-8 and TRBJ2-5, is as follows: GAGVSQSPRYKVAKRGQDVALRCDPISGHVSLFWYQQALGQGPEFLTYFQNEAQLDKSGLPSDRFFAERPEGSVSTLKIQRTQQEDSAVYLCASSYNRGKETQYFGPGTRLLVL.

This chain joins TRBV5-1 and TRBJ1-3; unclear D gene. The V gene's germline CDR1 is SGHRS and CDR2 YFSETQ. With 4 bases removed from V and 0 bases from J, the gap between germline ends came to 11 bases. The CDR3 loop spans 15 amino acids. The CDR3 is CASSPEGFSGNTIYF. The CDR3 DNA reads as TGCGCCAGCAGCCCCGAGGGTTTCTCTGGAAACACCATATATTTT. The whole variable domain, remainder taken from reference TRBV5-1 and TRBJ1-3, is KAGVTQTPRYLIKTRGQQVTLSCSPISGHRSVSWYQQTPGQGLQFLFEYFSETQRNKGNFPGRFSGRQFSNSRSEMNVSTLELGDSALYLCASSPEGFSGNTIYFGEGSWLTVV.

V gene TRBV2 combines with J gene TRBJ1-2; no firm D call. This CDR3 is 13 amino acids long. Trimming cost V 6 bases and J 0 bases, with 8 bases left between them. Germline CDR1 is SNHLY and CDR2 is FYNNEI. CDR3 loop: CASSPPANYGYTF. The CDR3 region has the DNA TGTGCCAGCAGCCCCCCGGCTAACTATGGCTACACCTTC.

This rearrangement joins TRBV3-1 (or the pseudogene TRBV3-2) to TRBJ2-3; D unresolved. Germline V gene lookup returns CDR1 LGHDT and CDR2 YNNKEL (reference sequence). Trimming took 1 base from V and 0 from J, leaving 8 bases between them. The CDR3 extends over 15 amino acids. CDR3 DNA: TGTGCCAGCAGCCAAGCTAGAGCTAGCACAGATACGCAGTATTTT. Amino acids: CASSQARASTDTQYF.

V gene TRBV28 combines with J gene TRBJ2-7, with D perhaps matching TRBD1 (5 bases). The CDR3 covers 13 residues. Between the trimmed V and J ends, which lost 6 bases and 5 bases, there was a span of 14 bases. The germline V gene has CDR1 MDHEN and CDR2 SYDVKM. CDR3 sequence: CASREPGWDEQYF. The CDR3 DNA reads TGTGCCAGCAGGGAGCCAGGGTGGGACGAGCAGTACTTC.

This clone was detected only a few times. The CDR3 sequence: CAWSMGVGGGLLKVLTF. The CDR3 DNA reads as TGTGCCTGGAGTATGGGGGTCGGCGGGGGCCTCCTCAAAGTCCTGACTTTC. The chain recombines TRBV30 with TRBJ2-6; TRBD2 is a possible D gene (7 bases). The length of the CDR3 is 17 residues. Trimming pared 2 bases from V and 13 bases from J, leaving 27 bases between. Germline CDR1 GTSNPN, CDR2 SVGIG (reference sequence).

The J gene is TRBJ1-1, the V gene TRBV5-6; a possible D gene is TRBD1 (6 bases). V lost 6 bases and J lost 4, with 22 bases in between. Germline CDR1 SGHDT, CDR2 YYEEEE. The CDR3 extends over 16 amino acids. DNA for the CDR3: TGTGCCAGCAACCACTACAGGGCCGGTACGAGCACTGAAGCTTTCTTT. It yields the protein CASNHYRAGTSTEAFF.

The V and J genes are TRBV6-2 or TRBV6-3 and TRBJ1-1; TRBD1 aligns across 7 bases. Germline values: CDR1 MNHEY, CDR2 SVGEGT. Trimming removed 2 bases from V and 2 bases from J; junction bases left unmatched: 8. This CDR3 has 16 amino acids. Written as DNA, the CDR3 is TGTGCCAGCAGTTACCCGCGGGACAGCCTAAACACTGAAGCTTTCTTT. Translating gives CASSYPRDSLNTEAFF.

A single count supports this clone. The V gene is TRBV9, the J gene TRBJ2-7; D is unresolved. Germline V gene lookup returns CDR1 SGDLS and CDR2 YYNGEE. Trimming left V 0 bases short and J 0 bases short, with 10 bases between. This CDR3 comprises 15 residues. CDR3 sequence reads: CASSVGTGSSYEQYF. CDR3 in DNA: TGTGCCAGCAGCGTAGGAACGGGTAGCTCCTACGAGCAGTACTTC.

The genes are TRBV5-1 and TRBJ2-7; D might be TRBD1 (5 bases). CDR1 is SGHRS and CDR2 is YFSETQ in the germline V gene. V was trimmed by 0 bases and J by 5 bases, leaving 12 bases between them. There are 14 residues in the CDR3. The chain's CDR3 is CASSLGQSFNEQYF. For the CDR3, the DNA is TGCGCCAGCAGCTTGGGACAGTCGTTCAACGAGCAGTACTTC.